This T cell receptor beta chain was obtained from a study of identical twins (dated by TCRdb to the mid-2010s). Broadly, across the study: The study deep-sequenced TCR alpha and beta repertoires from monozygotic twins, unrelated adults of various ages and cord blood to test whether fetal clonotypes persist. To rule out contamination, the twin experiments were replicated at different times with different library preparation protocols.

Findings and caveats that apply to the study as a whole: Because the same donors could not be followed over many years, conclusions were based on cross-sectional statistical analysis. The excess sharing between twins in beta out-of-frame sequences was weaker because fewer shared sequences reduced the signal-to-noise ratio. Zero-insertion analyses could be partly confounded by invariant T cells such as MAIT and iNKT, though diverse VJ usage argued against such confounding for most clonotypes. In monozygotic twins, recombination models systematically underestimated out-of-frame TCR alpha sharing, but the models matched the sharing seen between unrelated individuals. Out-of-frame TCR alpha sequences shared between twins showed an excess of low generation-probability sequences compared with coincidental sharing between unrelated individuals. Abundant cord blood beta clonotypes carried fewer insertions; young adult naive repertoires showed a weaker similar trend, while memory repertoires showed none.

Every donor in the study was a healthy Caucasian. The twin cohort consisted of three pairs of female monozygotic twins, all aged about 18 to 29 years. CD4+ and CD8+ T cell populations were isolated with positive isolation kits from Invitrogen. The protocol used for the library was 5' RACE. Sequencing relied on an Illumina HiSeq 2000. A universal primer binding site was introduced by template switching, and a unique molecular identifier was present in the final cDNA, enabling accurate counting of TCR cDNA molecules. Specific primers in the conserved constant-segment region were used to synthesize first-strand cDNA for the TCR alpha and beta chains. To control for contamination, each cDNA library was double barcoded with a SMART-Mk sample barcode plus Illumina barcodes. TruSeq adapter sequences along with Illumina sample barcodes were introduced in two successive PCR steps. The TCR alpha and beta cDNA libraries were sequenced on the Illumina HiSeq platform using custom primers. The paper's processing steps were these. MiGEC was used to process raw reads and extract unique molecular identifiers, and MiXCR was used to find CDR3 positions. For each individual, recombination models were inferred using an EM algorithm with the repgenHMM and IGoR tools. The analysis of shared clonotypes was done with the tcR package in R, with sharing normalized by the product of cloneset sizes. To study raw recombination without the effects of thymic and clonal selection, out-of-frame nonproductive sequences were analyzed. TCRdb ran its own pipeline on the public reads, namely fastp trimming at Q25 and MiXCR clone calling, and kept in-frame beta chains. For every CDR3 protein sequence, its rows merge into one entry that carries the most common genes and DNA. These V and J calls are TCRdb output, not the study's own analysis. The sample table shows 400,000 to 550,000 distinct CDR3 sequences, and roughly an eighth are seen once. The top ten constitute 0.98% of the sample.

Concerning this clonotype: The clone's antigen remains unknown. Base qualities were left out, and no much larger clone turns up one base away.

The CDR3 has 15 amino acids, counting the end cysteine and phenylalanine. Kept here is only the CDR3 DNA, which spans 45 bases and is read in frame from base 1. V and J lose 4 bases and 8 bases, and a span of 19 bases separates them. The germline V gene specifies KGHDR as CDR1 and SFDVKD as CDR2. These data were also reused for a study on yellow fever vaccine responses in identical twins. That second publication adds: According to the authors, the vaccine-induced T cell response in identical twins seemed to be partly convergent and partly specific to each individual. In the study, vaccine-responding T cell clones were precisely tracked in identical twins.

The V gene is TRBV24-1 and the J gene is TRBJ1-2, with the D gene call left open. The sample consisted of CD4+ T cells sorted from blood. The sequence derives from a woman aged 18-29 years in good health. The CDR3 reads as follows: CATSDPDVLWSGYTF. The DNA reads as follows: TGTGCCACCAGTGACCCGGACGTTCTATGGTCGGGCTACACCTTC.